This is a list of T cell receptor beta chains from one sample in a study of Ad26.COV2.S vaccination and SARS-CoV-2 variants. TCRdb's table, derived via immunoSEQ multiplex PCR, lists solely in-frame clones and lacks some. Seen here are 300,000 to 400,000 clones, about 89% observed once, and the top ten hold approximately 5%. Sequenced here: peripheral blood, sampled in a trial of Ad26.COV2.S vaccine versus placebo. The receptor set was obtained from a person between 18 and 59 years old who received the Ad26.COV2.S COVID-19 vaccine or a placebo. Both conserved end residues are part of each CDR3. The order of the fields is clone size, D gene, V gene, J gene, CDR3 DNA, CDR3 protein. A D gene is named only where the DNA matches it firmly. Rows may omit the clone size; those that give it use once, few, many or a size class.

clone size: .
D gene: TRBD2
V gene: TRBV15
J gene: TRBJ2-1
CDR3 DNA: TGTGCCACCAGCAGAGATCGCGCTAGCGGGAGGGCTAGGTGGAGCAATGAGCAGTTCTTC
CDR3 protein: CATSRDRASGRARWSNEQFF

clone size: .
D gene: .
V gene: TRBV28
J gene: TRBJ1-5
CDR3 DNA: TGTGCCAGCAGTGAGCCGGTTGAGTTTAGCCAGCCCCAGCATTTT
CDR3 protein: CASSEPVEFSQPQHF

clone size: .
D gene: .
V gene: TRBV19
J gene: TRBJ1-4
CDR3 DNA: TGTGCCAGTGCCAGGGTGACTAATGAAAAACTGTTTTTT
CDR3 protein: CASARVTNEKLFF

clone size: .
D gene: .
V gene: TRBV6-6
J gene: TRBJ2-2
CDR3 DNA: TGTGCCAGCACCGTCGCCCGCGGGGAGCTGTTTTTT
CDR3 protein: CASTVARGELFF

clone size: .
D gene: .
V gene: TRBV11-2
J gene: TRBJ2-5
CDR3 DNA: TGTGCCAGCAGCTTAGGAGACCTTGGGCGAGAGACCCAGTACTTC
CDR3 protein: CASSLGDLGRETQYF

clone size: .
D gene: TRBD1
V gene: TRBV7-8
J gene: TRBJ2-1
CDR3 DNA: TGTGCCAGCAGCCCCGAAAGGACAGGGGACCGAGTCTTC
CDR3 protein: CASSPERTGDRVF

clone size: .
D gene: TRBD2
V gene: TRBV5-4
J gene: TRBJ2-1
CDR3 DNA: TGTGCCAGCAGCTCCGCCAGCGGGGGGTACAATGAGCAGTTCTTC
CDR3 protein: CASSSASGGYNEQFF

clone size: .
D gene: TRBD1
V gene: TRBV19
J gene: TRBJ1-2
CDR3 DNA: TGTGCCAGTAGTCCAGGGACAGGGGTTGGCTATGGCTACACCTTC
CDR3 protein: CASSPGTGVGYGYTF

clone size: .
D gene: .
V gene: TRBV9
J gene: TRBJ2-3
CDR3 DNA: TGTGCCAGCAGCGGCACAGGGTTGGCAGATACGCAGTATTTT
CDR3 protein: CASSGTGLADTQYF

clone size: few
D gene: .
V gene: TRBV7-2
J gene: TRBJ1-5
CDR3 DNA: TGTGCCAGCAGCTTAGGGACGGGTCTTCAGCCCCAGCATTTT
CDR3 protein: CASSLGTGLQPQHF

clone size: .
D gene: .
V gene: TRBV10-1
J gene: TRBJ2-7
CDR3 DNA: TGCGCCAGCAGTGAGGGGGTTCCCTACGAGCAGTACTTC
CDR3 protein: CASSEGVPYEQYF

clone size: few
D gene: .
V gene: TRBV6-1
J gene: TRBJ1-2
CDR3 DNA: TGTGCCAGCAGTGAAGCTGGGGGCACGAACTATGGCTACACCTTC
CDR3 protein: CASSEAGGTNYGYTF

clone size: .
D gene: .
V gene: TRBV10-2
J gene: TRBJ1-1
CDR3 DNA: TGCGCCAGCAGTATAAACAGTGCGAACACTGAAGCTTTCTTT
CDR3 protein: CASSINSANTEAFF

clone size: .
D gene: .
V gene: TRBV28
J gene: TRBJ2-3
CDR3 DNA: TGTGCCAGCAGTTTAGCCTCGGCTAGCGCCAGCACAGATACGCAGTATTTT
CDR3 protein: CASSLASASASTDTQYF

clone size: .
D gene: .
V gene: TRBV7-9
J gene: TRBJ1-2
CDR3 DNA: TGTGCCAGCAGCCCGCAGTTTAACTATGGCTACACCTTC
CDR3 protein: CASSPQFNYGYTF

clone size: .
D gene: .
V gene: TRBV28
J gene: TRBJ2-7
CDR3 DNA: TGTGCCAGCAGTTTACCAGGGTACGGGAACGAGCAGTACTTC
CDR3 protein: CASSLPGYGNEQYF

clone size: .
D gene: .
V gene: TRBV9
J gene: TRBJ2-2
CDR3 DNA: TGTGCCAGCAGCGTAGCTAGGGCCGGGGAGCTGTTTTTT
CDR3 protein: CASSVARAGELFF

clone size: .
D gene: .
V gene: TRBV7-8
J gene: TRBJ2-2
CDR3 DNA: TGTGCCAGCAGCTCAGGGGCGACGGTCACCGGGGAGCTGTTTTTT
CDR3 protein: CASSSGATVTGELFF

clone size: .
D gene: .
V gene: TRBV7-8
J gene: TRBJ2-7
CDR3 DNA: TGTGCCAGCAGCCGAGGGGGGGTCTCCTACGAGCAGTACTTC
CDR3 protein: CASSRGGVSYEQYF

clone size: .
D gene: .
V gene: TRBV9
J gene: TRBJ2-4
CDR3 DNA: TGTGCCAGCAGCGTAGGGATACACGGGGACATTCAGTACTTC
CDR3 protein: CASSVGIHGDIQYF

clone size: .
D gene: .
V gene: TRBV7-2
J gene: TRBJ2-7
CDR3 DNA: TGTGCCAGCAGCCGTGACACTTACTACGAGCAGTACTTC
CDR3 protein: CASSRDTYYEQYF

clone size: .
D gene: .
V gene: TRBV5-6
J gene: TRBJ1-1
CDR3 DNA: TGTGCCAGCAGGGACAGAATTATGAACACTGAAGCTTTCTTT
CDR3 protein: CASRDRIMNTEAFF

clone size: .
D gene: .
V gene: TRBV27
J gene: TRBJ2-4
CDR3 DNA: TGTGCCAGCAGTTCTCTATCACAGAAAAACATTCAGTACTTC
CDR3 protein: CASSSLSQKNIQYF

clone size: .
D gene: .
V gene: TRBV5-1
J gene: TRBJ2-2
CDR3 DNA: TGCGCCAGCAGCAGCCGGACAGAAGGCACCGGGGAGCTGTTTTTT
CDR3 protein: CASSSRTEGTGELFF

clone size: once
D gene: .
V gene: TRBV5-1
J gene: TRBJ2-1
CDR3 DNA: TGCGCCAGCAGCTTGATTTTGGGCGATGAGCAGTTCTTC
CDR3 protein: CASSLILGDEQFF

clone size: once
D gene: .
V gene: TRBV6-5
J gene: TRBJ2-5
CDR3 DNA: TGTGCCAGCAGTAGGCCCCCAGAAGAGACCCAGTACTTC
CDR3 protein: CASSRPPEETQYF